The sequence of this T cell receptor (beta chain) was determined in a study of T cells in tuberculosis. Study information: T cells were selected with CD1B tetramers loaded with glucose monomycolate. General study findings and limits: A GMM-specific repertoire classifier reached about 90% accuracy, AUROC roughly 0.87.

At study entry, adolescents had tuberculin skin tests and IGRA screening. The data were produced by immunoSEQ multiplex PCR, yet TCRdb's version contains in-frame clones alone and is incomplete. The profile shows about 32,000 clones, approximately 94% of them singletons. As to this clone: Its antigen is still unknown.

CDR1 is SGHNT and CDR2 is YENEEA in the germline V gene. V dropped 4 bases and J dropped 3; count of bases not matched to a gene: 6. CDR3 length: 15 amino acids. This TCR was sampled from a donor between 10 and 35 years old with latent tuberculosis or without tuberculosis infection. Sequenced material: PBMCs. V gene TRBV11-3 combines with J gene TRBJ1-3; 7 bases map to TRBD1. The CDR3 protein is CASSSSTGVGNTIYF. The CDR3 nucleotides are TGTGCCAGCAGCTCTTCTACAGGGGTTGGAAACACCATATATTTT.